The present TCR beta chain was sequenced within a study of blood T cell repertoires in COVID-19. Study-level background: There were acute and convalescent COVID-19 samples, and they came from the United States, Italy and Spain. The analysed material was cDNA or gDNA that came from T cells, B-cell-depleted T cells, or PBMCs.

Method: immunoSEQ multiplex PCR; TCRdb's copy keeps in-frame clones and lacks some. This sample has 310,000 or so clones, with 70% to 90% found just once. This CDR3 comprises 16 residues. The germline gives CDR1 SGHVS, CDR2 FQNEAQ. The V gene end was trimmed by 4 bases and the J gene end by 8 bases; junction bases not matched to a gene: 7. This clone has only one observation. Study members were between roughly 18 and 89 years old and lived in 20 to 30 US regions. The clonotype was recovered from a woman aged 18-35 years who had recovered from COVID-19. Specimen: PBMCs or T cells enriched from blood (not recorded which). V is TRBV7-8 and J is TRBJ2-3; TRBD2 agrees at 15 bases. CDR3 nucleotide sequence: TGTGCCAGCAGCTCCCGGACTAGCGGGGGGGCTAGTACGCAGTATTTT. Its protein product is CASSSRTSGGASTQYF.